What follows are 29 T cell receptor beta chains derived from one specimen sequenced in a study of T cell responses to AZD1222 COVID-19 vaccine. Using immunoSEQ multiplex PCR, the repertoire was profiled, and TCRdb retains in-frame clones only, with some absent. In the table there are approximately 130,000 clones, roughly 90% of which are singletons. The material sequenced was peripheral blood, taken 28 days after the second AZD1222 dose. These receptors were taken from an adult who received the AZD1222 COVID-19 vaccine.

This clone was detected a few times. The chain recombines TRBV18 with TRBJ1-1; 9 bases are shared with TRBD1. The CDR3 totals 15 residues. The germline V gene has CDR1 KGHSH and CDR2 LQKENI. Unmatched junction bases numbered 6, after V lost 4 bases and J lost 3 bases. The CDR3 DNA is TGTGCCAGCTCACAGGGACAGGGTAAAGACACTGAAGCTTTCTTT. Amino acids: CASSQGQGKDTEAFF. Variable domain in full (rest from reference TRBV18 and TRBJ1-1): NAGVMQNPRHLVRRRGQEARLRCSPMKGHSHVYWYRQLPEEGLKFMVYLQKENIIDESGMPKERFSAEFPKEGPSILRIQQVVRGDSAAYFCASSQGQGKDTEAFFGQGTRLTVV.

This chain connects TRBV29-1 to TRBJ2-7; the match to TRBD1 covers 10 bases. The CDR3 spans 15 residues. CDR1 SQVTM and CDR2 ANQGSEA come from the germline V gene. The V segment lost 2 bases and the J segment 5 bases; nucleotides outside the gene matches: 9. The CDR3 DNA reads as TGCAGCGTTGAAACAGGGACAGGGGTAATAGACGAGCAGTACTTC. Translation gives CSVETGTGVIDEQYF.

This clone was picked up a small number of times. V and J are TRBV3-1 (or the pseudogene TRBV3-2) and TRBJ2-1; D is tentatively TRBD1 or TRBD2 (5 bases each). The germline gives CDR1 LGHDT, CDR2 YNNKEL (reference sequence). V was trimmed by 1 base and J by 10 bases, leaving 11 bases between them. This CDR3 spans 13 amino acids. CDR3 nucleotides: TGTGCCAGCAGCCAAGTGAGGGGATGGGAGCAGTTCTTC. It is translated as CASSQVRGWEQFF.

The genes are TRBV3-1 (or the pseudogene TRBV3-2) and TRBJ2-3, with 9 bases that match TRBD1. After removal of 5 bases from V and 5 bases from J, the junction contained 8 bases not matched to a gene. The V gene's germline CDR1 is LGHDT and CDR2 YNNKEL (reference sequence). The CDR3 runs 15 residues. The CDR3 here is CASSDRDRDRDTQYF. In nucleotides, the CDR3 is TGTGCCAGCAGCGACCGGGACAGGGACAGAGATACGCAGTATTTT.

The count of this clone is one. This chain links TRBV11-3 with TRBJ2-6; D call uncertain. Trimming left V 5 bases short and J 0 bases short, with 17 bases between. From germline, CDR1 is SGHNT and CDR2 YENEEA. The CDR3 spans 18 residues. In DNA form, the CDR3 reads TGTGCCAGCAGCCCCCCCGAGCGTAAAAGCTCTGGGGCCAACGTCCTGACTTTC. Its translation is CASSPPERKSSGANVLTF.

The chain carries TRBV25-1 and TRBJ1-6; D perhaps matches TRBD1 (5 bases). Germline lookup yields CDR1 MGHDK and CDR2 SYGVNS. The germline V and J ends were trimmed by 3 bases and 6 bases, with 12 bases remaining between them. The CDR3 covers 15 residues. The CDR3 coding sequence is TGTGCCAGCAGTGAGCACGGGGCCGTTAATTCACCCCTCCACTTT. This translates into CASSEHGAVNSPLHF.

V is TRBV9 and J is TRBJ2-3, with 11 nucleotides matching TRBD2. The length of the CDR3 is 14 residues. After removal of 6 bases from V and 4 bases from J, the junction contained 4 bases not matched to a gene. Germline V gives CDR1 SGDLS, CDR2 YYNGEE. CDR3 bases: TGTGCCAGCACCAGGGGACTAGCGGCAGATACGCAGTATTTT. Translating gives CASTRGLAADTQYF.

The V and J genes are TRBV6-2 or TRBV6-3 and TRBJ2-3; maybe TRBD2 (6 bases). In germline, CDR1 is MNHEY, CDR2 SVGEGT. The V end was cut by 4 bases, the J end by 6 bases, with 11 bases between. CDR3 length: 13 amino acids. The CDR3 spells CASSFGLFDTQYF. The CDR3 DNA is TGTGCCAGCAGTTTCGGACTATTTGATACGCAGTATTTT.

The genes are TRBV6-6 and TRBJ2-5; 16 bases map to TRBD2. The trim removed 7 bases at V and 3 bases at J, leaving 26 bases unmatched. This CDR3 is 23 amino acids long. Germline CDR1 reads MNHNY; CDR2 reads SVGAGI (reference sequence). The CDR3 nucleotides are TGTGCCAGCATCTATCCCGGGAGGACAGGGACTAGCGGGAGGGCCTCGGAAAAAGAGACCCAGTACTTC. Translated: CASIYPGRTGTSGRASEKETQYF.

The chain joins TRBV5-1 to TRBJ2-5; D unclear. Germline CDR1 and CDR2: SGHRS and YFSETQ. Trimming pared 0 bases from V and 5 bases from J, leaving 11 bases between. The CDR3 covers 14 residues. DNA for the CDR3: TGCGCCAGCAGCTTGGGTTGGGGTAGGGAGACCCAGTACTTC. Amino acid sequence: CASSLGWGRETQYF.

This clone was detected only a few times. The rearrangement uses TRBV27 and TRBJ2-7; 7 bases fit TRBD2. CDR1 and CDR2 from the germline V gene are MNHEY and SMNVEV (reference sequence). V trimming: 3 bases; J trimming: 4 bases; junction bases outside the gene matches: 6. This CDR3 is built from 14 residues. Here the CDR3 DNA reads TGTGCCAGCAGTTTTAGCGGGCATCTTTACGAGCAGTACTTC. Protein: CASSFSGHLYEQYF.

This chain links TRBV7-6 with TRBJ2-2, with 9 bases fitting TRBD2. This CDR3 has 18 residues. V dropped 5 bases and J dropped 3; count of bases not matched to a gene: 13. Germline V gives CDR1 SGHVS, CDR2 FNYEAQ. CDR3 nucleotide sequence: TGTGCCAGCAGCCCTTGGCTAGCGGGAAGAGGGGACACCGGGGAGCTGTTTTTT. It specifies CASSPWLAGRGDTGELFF.

This clone was counted only a few times. The J gene is TRBJ2-7, the V gene TRBV6-6, with 7 bases fitting TRBD2. Germline CDR1 is MNHNY and CDR2 is SVGAGI (reference sequence). The CDR3 consists of 15 residues. With V trimmed by 6 bases and J by 0 bases, 8 bases remained unmatched. CDR3 sequence reads: CASSPAGGISYEQYF. In DNA, the CDR3 is TGTGCCAGCAGCCCAGCCGGGGGGATCTCCTACGAGCAGTACTTC.

This rearrangement joins TRBV6-5 to TRBJ1-2; D may be TRBD1 (5 bases). V was trimmed by 8 bases and J by 7 bases, leaving 11 bases between them. Germline CDR1 is MNHEY and CDR2 is SVGAGI. The CDR3 covers 11 residues. Written as DNA, the CDR3 is TGTGCCAGCGGGGCAGGGCTTGGCTACACCTTC. Encoded protein: CASGAGLGYTF.

The V and J genes are TRBV7-2 and TRBJ1-2; tentative D call: TRBD1 (5 bases). Per the germline V gene, CDR1 is SGHTA and CDR2 is FQGNSA. The CDR3 has 15 amino acids. The V and J ends lost 5 bases and 4 bases respectively, with 17 bases between them. The DNA of the CDR3 is TGTGCCAGCAGCCCAACTTCCGACAGCCTCTATGGCTACACCTTC. Its translation is CASSPTSDSLYGYTF.

The V gene is TRBV6-5, the J gene TRBJ2-7, with D possibly being TRBD1 (6 bases). This CDR3 is 12 amino acids long. Trimming left V 7 bases short and J 6 bases short, with 13 bases between. The germline V gene encodes CDR1 MNHEY and CDR2 SVGAGI. The CDR3 DNA reads as TGTGCCAGCAAAGACAGGTGGTCCGAGCAGTACTTC. Translating gives CASKDRWSEQYF.

The chain uses TRBV28 and TRBJ2-5, with 7 bases lining up with TRBD1. Germline V gives CDR1 MDHEN, CDR2 SYDVKM. The V segment lost 6 bases and the J segment 5 bases; nucleotides outside the gene matches: 6. The CDR3 is 13 residues long. DNA for the CDR3: TGTGCCAGCAGACGGGACAGCAGGGAGACCCAGTACTTC. The encoded protein is CASRRDSRETQYF.

The chain uses TRBV3-1 (or the pseudogene TRBV3-2) and TRBJ2-7; a possible D gene is TRBD1 (5 bases). The CDR3 runs 14 residues. From germline, CDR1 is LGHDT and CDR2 YNNKEL (reference sequence). Trimming shortened V by 1 base and J by 2 bases, and 9 bases separated the two germline ends. The CDR3, as DNA: TGTGCCAGCAGCCAAGGGGCAGGGACCTACGAGCAGTACTTC. The encoded protein is CASSQGAGTYEQYF.

The gene calls are TRBV5-5 and TRBJ1-1; possibly TRBD1 for D (5 bases). CDR1 and CDR2 from the germline V gene are SGHKS and YYEKEE (reference sequence). V was pared by 2 bases and J by 2 bases, with 16 bases between. The CDR3 runs to 16 residues. As DNA, the CDR3 is TGTGCCAGCAGCTTCGGACACTTGGGATTCAACACTGAAGCTTTCTTT. Translation gives CASSFGHLGFNTEAFF.

The CDR3 region has the DNA TGTGCCAGCAGTTATGTGGCTTTCTATGGCTACACCTTC. It is translated as CASSYVAFYGYTF. The chain has TRBV6-2 or TRBV6-3 and TRBJ1-2; D uncertain. The CDR3 covers 13 residues. V was shortened by 3 bases and J by 4 bases, with 9 bases between the two germline ends. Germline values: CDR1 MNHEY, CDR2 SVGEGT.

This chain uses TRBV9 with TRBJ2-1; D possibly corresponds to TRBD2 (6 bases). Germline V gene data show CDR1 as SGDLS and CDR2 as YYNGEE. This CDR3 is 15 amino acids long. V dropped 1 base and J dropped 7 bases, with 15 bases sitting between them. The CDR3 bases are TGTGCCAGCAGCGTAAGATCGGGAGAAGCTAATGAGCAGTTCTTC. As protein: CASSVRSGEANEQFF.

The chain joins TRBV4-3 to TRBJ2-6; D gene ambiguous. In germline, CDR1 is LGHNA, CDR2 YSLEER. V lost 0 bases and J lost 4, with 7 bases in between. The CDR3 covers 15 residues. Here the CDR3 reads CASSQEPDGANVLTF. CDR3 sequence (DNA): TGCGCCAGCAGCCAAGAACCGGACGGGGCCAACGTCCTGACTTTC.

The chain is built from TRBV30 and TRBJ1-5; D is perhaps TRBD1 (5 bases). The V gene's germline CDR1 is GTSNPN and CDR2 SVGIG (reference sequence). Trimming left V 4 bases short and J 3 bases short, with 10 bases between. This CDR3 has 13 amino acids. The CDR3 loop is CAWNRDLNQPQHF. The CDR3 DNA is TGTGCCTGGAACCGGGACCTCAATCAGCCCCAGCATTTT.

This clone appeared a single time. This chain's CDR3 is CASSARGNQPQHF. The CDR3 DNA follows: TGTGCCAGTAGTGCCAGGGGCAATCAGCCCCAGCATTTT. This rearrangement joins TRBV19 to TRBJ1-5, with D possibly matching TRBD1 (5 bases). Trimming shortened V by 5 bases and J by 2 bases, and 7 bases separated the two germline ends. The CDR3 totals 13 residues. Germline V gene data show CDR1 as LNHDA and CDR2 as SQIVND (reference sequence).

The gene calls are TRBV6-5 and TRBJ1-2, with a possible D match to TRBD1 (5 bases). The CDR3 consists of 15 residues. The germline V and J ends were trimmed by 0 bases and 3 bases, with 11 bases remaining between them. Germline CDR1 reads MNHEY; CDR2 reads SVGAGI. CDR3 nucleotides: TGTGCCAGCAGTTACTCCGGGGGAAAGGACTATGGCTACACCTTC. The encoded protein is CASSYSGGKDYGYTF.

The rearrangement uses TRBV12-5 and TRBJ1-5, with TRBD1 matching 8 bases. The germline V gene encodes CDR1 LGHNT and CDR2 FRNRAP. The CDR3 contains 18 residues. With V trimmed by 0 bases and J by 5 bases, 12 bases remained unmatched. The chain's CDR3 is CASGLVRLAGGRDQPQHF. CDR3 bases: TGTGCTAGTGGTTTGGTACGGTTGGCAGGGGGCCGGGATCAGCCCCAGCATTTT. The full variable domain, its missing parts supplied by reference TRBV12-5 and TRBJ1-5, is DARVTQTPRHKVTEMGQEVTMRCQPILGHNTVFWYRQTMMQGLELLAYFRNRAPLDDSGMPKDRFSAEMPDATLATLKIQPSEPRDSAVYFCASGLVRLAGGRDQPQHFGDGTRLSIL.

The J gene is TRBJ2-6, the V gene TRBV5-1; D not resolved. Deletions cut 0 bases from V and 2 bases from J, with 3 bases between. Germline-derived CDR1 and CDR2 are SGHRS and YFSETQ. The CDR3 has 14 residues. CDR3: CASSLEPGANVLTF. DNA of the CDR3: TGCGCCAGCAGCTTGGAACCTGGGGCCAACGTCCTGACTTTC.

This chain uses TRBV19 with TRBJ1-3, with D perhaps matching TRBD1 (5 bases). Germline CDR1 and CDR2: LNHDA and SQIVND (reference sequence). Trimming took 6 bases from V and 0 from J, leaving 15 bases between them. This CDR3 contains 16 residues. In nucleotides, the CDR3 is TGTGCCAGTAGACCGCAAGGGGCTATCTCTGGAAACACCATATATTTT. Its protein is CASRPQGAISGNTIYF.

This rearrangement joins TRBV3-1 (or the pseudogene TRBV3-2) to TRBJ1-1; possibly TRBD1 for D (6 bases). The ends were cut back, 2 bases at V and 4 bases at J, with 17 bases in the middle. Germline V gene data show CDR1 as LGHDT and CDR2 as YNNKEL (reference sequence). This CDR3 has 16 residues. The CDR3 DNA reads TGTGCCAGCAGCCAACCCCGGACAGCCTTGGTCACTGAAGCTTTCTTT. Translation: CASSQPRTALVTEAFF.